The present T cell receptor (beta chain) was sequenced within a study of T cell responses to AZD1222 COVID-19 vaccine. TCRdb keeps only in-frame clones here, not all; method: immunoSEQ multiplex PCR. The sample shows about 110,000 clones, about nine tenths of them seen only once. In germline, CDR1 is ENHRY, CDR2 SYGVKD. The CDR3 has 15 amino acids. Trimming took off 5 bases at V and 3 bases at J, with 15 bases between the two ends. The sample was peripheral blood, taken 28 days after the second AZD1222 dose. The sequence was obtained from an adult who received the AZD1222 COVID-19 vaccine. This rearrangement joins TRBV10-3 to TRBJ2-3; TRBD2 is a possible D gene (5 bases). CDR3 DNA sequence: TGTGCCATCAGTCAATTCCCGGGAAAGACAGATACGCAGTATTTT. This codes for CAISQFPGKTDTQYF.